The 9 T cell receptor beta chains in this list originate from one sample, sequenced in a study of cytomegalovirus exposure and HLA in healthy donors. Use of 60 Vbeta and 13 Jbeta primers characterized the PCR. Sequencing was performed with immunoSEQ multiplex PCR; in TCRdb, only in-frame clones are kept and a portion is missing. The table includes more than 110,000 clones, approximately 80% detected once. Sequenced material: PBMCs. All receptors come from a male donor in good health and CMV-seronegative.

This chain links TRBV6-5 with TRBJ2-1; 11 bases fit TRBD2. CDR1 MNHEY and CDR2 SVGAGI come from the germline V gene. The CDR3 consists of 15 residues. The V and J ends lost 4 bases and 8 bases, in that order; junction bases with no gene match: 7. The CDR3 here is CASSLAGGLSDEQFF. The CDR3 region has the DNA TGTGCCAGCAGTTTAGCGGGAGGGCTCTCTGATGAGCAGTTCTTC.

This clone was counted between two and nine times. The V call is TRBV6-1, the J call TRBJ1-2; 9 bases are shared with TRBD1. V was pared by 6 bases and J by 7 bases, with 9 bases of the junction left unmatched. The CDR3 is 14 amino acids. CDR1 and CDR2 (germline): MNHNS, SASEGT. The CDR3 DNA sequence: TGTGCCAGCAGGCGGACAGGGGAAATAACTGGCTACACCTTC. Translated, it gives CASRRTGEITGYTF.

The rearrangement joins TRBV7-9 to TRBJ1-3; D is undetermined. Trimming removed 2 bases at V and 2 bases at J, with 10 bases between. The germline gives CDR1 SEHNR, CDR2 FQNEAQ (reference sequence). The CDR3 sequence is 15 residues long. The CDR3 DNA sequence: TGTGCCAGCAGCTTATTGGTAGTGGCTGGAAACACCATATATTTT. This gives the protein CASSLLVVAGNTIYF.

The V call is TRBV9, the J call TRBJ2-1; no clear D gene. Trimming took 4 bases from V and 4 from J, leaving 9 bases between them. The CDR3 extends over 13 amino acids. Germline loops: CDR1 SGDLS, CDR2 YYNGEE. CDR3 nucleotides: TGTGCCAGCAGCCCTCACTTGTACAATGAGCAGTTCTTC. It encodes CASSPHLYNEQFF.

The rearrangement joins TRBV2 to TRBJ2-1; TRBD1 might be the D (6 bases). Germline CDR1 and CDR2: SNHLY and FYNNEI. V was cut by 8 bases and J by 2 bases, with 7 bases left in between. This CDR3 spans 12 amino acids. CDR3 DNA sequence: TGTGCCAGCCGGGACACCTACAATGAGCAGTTCTTC. Translation: CASRDTYNEQFF. Drawing the rest from reference TRBV2 and TRBJ2-1, the complete variable domain is EPEVTQTPSHQVTQMGQEVILRCVPISNHLYFYWYRQILGQKVEFLVSFYNNEISEKSEIFDDQFSVERPDGSNFTLKIRSTKLEDSAMYFCASRDTYNEQFFGPGTRLTVL.

The chain carries TRBV4-1 and TRBJ2-3, with 8 bases fitting TRBD2. V trimming: 6 bases; J trimming: 0 bases; junction bases outside the gene matches: 11. Germline V gene data show CDR1 as MGHRA and CDR2 as YSYEKL. The CDR3 has 17 residues. The CDR3 sequence: CASSPTIAGTSTDTQYF. The CDR3 DNA sequence: TGCGCCAGCAGTCCCACCATAGCGGGGACTAGCACAGATACGCAGTATTTT.

The chain employs TRBV7-2 and TRBJ2-5, with TRBD2 matching over 12 bases. Germline CDR1 and CDR2: SGHTA and FQGNSA. This CDR3 has 16 residues. The V and J ends lost 5 bases and 4 bases, in that order; junction bases with no gene match: 8. The DNA of the CDR3 is TGTGCCAGCAGCCTTCCTAGCGGGGGGGCAGGAGAGACCCAGTACTTC. Amino acid sequence: CASSLPSGGAGETQYF.

The rearrangement uses TRBV19 and TRBJ1-1; the match to TRBD1 covers 11 bases. Germline CDR1 and CDR2: LNHDA and SQIVND (reference sequence). This CDR3 is built from 15 residues. V shed 11 bases and J 1 base; nucleotides not matched to a gene: 9. The CDR3 DNA follows: TGTGCCTCCCTCGGACAGGGGGCACGGAACACTGAAGCTTTCTTT. Translated, it gives CASLGQGARNTEAFF.

This chain connects TRBV7-8 to TRBJ2-1, with D maybe TRBD2 (6 bases). V was shortened by 5 bases and J by 5 bases, with 16 bases between the two germline ends. Germline CDR1 reads SGHVS; CDR2 reads FQNEAQ. The CDR3 runs to 15 residues. CDR3 sequence reads: CASSPKARGDNEQFF. The CDR3 DNA reads TGTGCCAGCAGCCCGAAGGCGCGGGGCGACAATGAGCAGTTCTTC.